This TCR beta chain was captured in a study of OX40 agonist ivuxolimab in advanced cancers. Study-wide points: At doses 0.1 to 3.0 mg/kg, CD4+ and CD8+ clones expanded. Relative to CD4+ cells, CD8+ T cells on average had more expanded clones.

Measured with immunoSEQ multiplex PCR; TCRdb has only the in-frame clones, and not every one. Counted here are about 43,000 clones, less than 85% occurring once; the ten biggest clones make up 4% to 5%. V was pared by 7 bases and J by 2 bases, with 17 bases between. The CDR3 runs to 15 residues. In germline, CDR1 is MDHEN, CDR2 SYDVKM. Note on this clone: Its target is not known.

This clonotype originated in an adult with an advanced solid tumor such as melanoma, head and neck, liver or kidney cancer. The specimen was CD4+ or CD8+ T cells sorted from blood, collected in a trial of the OX40 agonist ivuxolimab. The J gene is TRBJ2-5, the V gene TRBV28, with D possibly being TRBD1 (5 bases). CDR3 protein: CASTLGAMGQETQYF. CDR3 nucleotide sequence: TGTGCCAGCACCCTAGGGGCCATGGGGCAAGAGACCCAGTACTTC.